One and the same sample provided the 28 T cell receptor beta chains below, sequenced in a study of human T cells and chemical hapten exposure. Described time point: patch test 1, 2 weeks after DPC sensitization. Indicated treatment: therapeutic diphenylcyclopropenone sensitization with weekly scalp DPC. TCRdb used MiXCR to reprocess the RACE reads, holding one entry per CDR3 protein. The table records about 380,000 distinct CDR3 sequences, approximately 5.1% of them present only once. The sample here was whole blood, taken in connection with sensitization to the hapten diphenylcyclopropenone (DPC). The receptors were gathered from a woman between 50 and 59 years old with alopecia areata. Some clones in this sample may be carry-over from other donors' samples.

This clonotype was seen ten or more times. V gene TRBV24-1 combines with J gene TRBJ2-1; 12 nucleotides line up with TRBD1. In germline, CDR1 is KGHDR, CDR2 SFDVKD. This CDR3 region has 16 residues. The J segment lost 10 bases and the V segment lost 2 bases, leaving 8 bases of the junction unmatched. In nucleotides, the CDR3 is TGTGCCACCAGTGATTCCGGGACAGGGGGCGGCGGGGAGCAGTTCTTC. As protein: CATSDSGTGGGGEQFF.

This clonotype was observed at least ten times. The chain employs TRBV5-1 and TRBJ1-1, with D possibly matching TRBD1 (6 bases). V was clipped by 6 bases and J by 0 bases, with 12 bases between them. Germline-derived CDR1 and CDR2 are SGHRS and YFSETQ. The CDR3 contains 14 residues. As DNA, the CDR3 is TGCGCCAGCACCGGGACATATATGAACACTGAAGCTTTCTTT. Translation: CASTGTYMNTEAFF.

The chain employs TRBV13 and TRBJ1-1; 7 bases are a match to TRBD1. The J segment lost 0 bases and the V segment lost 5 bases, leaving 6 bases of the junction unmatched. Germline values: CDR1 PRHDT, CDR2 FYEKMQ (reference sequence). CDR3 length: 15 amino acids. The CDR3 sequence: CASSPLTGMNTEAFF. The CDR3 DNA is TGTGCCAGCAGCCCCCTGACAGGGATGAACACTGAAGCTTTCTTT.

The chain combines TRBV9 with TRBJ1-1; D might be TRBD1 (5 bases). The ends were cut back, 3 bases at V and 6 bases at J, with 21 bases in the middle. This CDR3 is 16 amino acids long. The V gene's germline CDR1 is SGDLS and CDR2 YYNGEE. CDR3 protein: CASSANNEGIRAEAFF. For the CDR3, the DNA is TGTGCCAGCAGCGCTAATAATGAGGGGATCCGGGCTGAAGCTTTCTTT.

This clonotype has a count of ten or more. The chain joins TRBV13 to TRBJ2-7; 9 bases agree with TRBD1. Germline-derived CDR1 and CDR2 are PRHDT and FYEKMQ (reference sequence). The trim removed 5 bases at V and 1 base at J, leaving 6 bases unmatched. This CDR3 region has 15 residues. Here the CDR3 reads CASSAGTGNSYEQYF. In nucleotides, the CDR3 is TGTGCCAGCAGCGCGGGGACAGGGAATTCCTACGAGCAGTACTTC.

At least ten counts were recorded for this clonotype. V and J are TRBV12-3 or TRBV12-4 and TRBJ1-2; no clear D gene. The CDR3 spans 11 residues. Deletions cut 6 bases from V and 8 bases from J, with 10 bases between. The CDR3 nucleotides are TGTGCCAGCAGCCCGGGCCCCGGCTACACCTTC. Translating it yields CASSPGPGYTF.

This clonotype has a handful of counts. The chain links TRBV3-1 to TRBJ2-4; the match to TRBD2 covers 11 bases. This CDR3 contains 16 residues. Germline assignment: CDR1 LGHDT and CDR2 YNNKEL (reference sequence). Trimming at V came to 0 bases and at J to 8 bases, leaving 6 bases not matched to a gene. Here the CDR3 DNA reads TGTGCCAGCAGCCAAGACACTAGCGGGAGTTGGGACATTCAGTACTTC. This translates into CASSQDTSGSWDIQYF.

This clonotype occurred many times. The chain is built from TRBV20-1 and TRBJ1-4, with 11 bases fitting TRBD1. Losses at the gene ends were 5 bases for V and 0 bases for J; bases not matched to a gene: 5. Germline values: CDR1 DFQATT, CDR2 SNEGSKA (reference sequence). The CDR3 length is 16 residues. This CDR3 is CSAPGTGGTTNEKLFF. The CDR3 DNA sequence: TGCAGTGCTCCCGGGACAGGGGGGACAACTAATGAAAAACTGTTTTTT.

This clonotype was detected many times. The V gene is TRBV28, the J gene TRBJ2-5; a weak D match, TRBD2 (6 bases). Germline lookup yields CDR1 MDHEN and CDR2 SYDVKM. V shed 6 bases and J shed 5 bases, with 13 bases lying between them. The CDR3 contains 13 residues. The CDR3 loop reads CASSLPGAETQYF. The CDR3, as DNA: TGTGCCAGCAGCCTCCCGGGAGCTGAGACCCAGTACTTC.

The CDR3 loop reads CASSPTKAGTNGYTF. The CDR3 region has the DNA TGTGCCAGCAGCCCCACCAAAGCGGGGACAAATGGCTACACCTTC. This chain links TRBV7-8 with TRBJ1-2, with D perhaps TRBD1 (6 bases). Trimming left V 5 bases short and J 6 bases short, with 19 bases between. This CDR3 spans 15 amino acids. Germline values: CDR1 SGHVS, CDR2 FQNEAQ.

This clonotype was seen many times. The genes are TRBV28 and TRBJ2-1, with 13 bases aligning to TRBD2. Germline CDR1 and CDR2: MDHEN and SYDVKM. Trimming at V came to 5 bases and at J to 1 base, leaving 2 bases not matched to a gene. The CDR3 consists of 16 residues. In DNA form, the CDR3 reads TGTGCCAGCAGTGAGACTAGCGGGAGGTCCTACAATGAGCAGTTCTTC. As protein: CASSETSGRSYNEQFF. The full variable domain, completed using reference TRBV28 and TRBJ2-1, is DVKVTQSSRYLVKRTGEKVFLECVQDMDHENMFWYRQDPGLGLRLIYFSYDVKMKEKGDIPEGYSVSREKKERFSLILESASTNQTSMYLCASSETSGRSYNEQFFGPGTRLTVL.

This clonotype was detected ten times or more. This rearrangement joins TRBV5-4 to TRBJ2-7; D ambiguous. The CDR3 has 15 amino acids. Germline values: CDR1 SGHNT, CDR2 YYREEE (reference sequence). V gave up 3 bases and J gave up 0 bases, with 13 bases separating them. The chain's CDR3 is CASSSGQFFSYEQYF. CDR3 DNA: TGTGCCAGCAGCTCTGGTCAGTTTTTCTCCTACGAGCAGTACTTC. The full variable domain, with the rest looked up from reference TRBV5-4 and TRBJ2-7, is ETGVTQSPTHLIKTRGQQVTLRCSSQSGHNTVSWYQQALGQGPQFIFQYYREEENGRGNFPPRFSGLQFPNYSSELNVNALELDDSALYLCASSSGQFFSYEQYFGPGTRLTVT.

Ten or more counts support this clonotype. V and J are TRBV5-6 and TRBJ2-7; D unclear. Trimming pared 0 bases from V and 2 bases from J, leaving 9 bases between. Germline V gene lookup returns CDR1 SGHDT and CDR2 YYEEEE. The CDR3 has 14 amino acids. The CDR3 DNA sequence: TGTGCCAGCAGCTTGGGAGGCGCCCCCTACGAGCAGTACTTC. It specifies CASSLGGAPYEQYF.

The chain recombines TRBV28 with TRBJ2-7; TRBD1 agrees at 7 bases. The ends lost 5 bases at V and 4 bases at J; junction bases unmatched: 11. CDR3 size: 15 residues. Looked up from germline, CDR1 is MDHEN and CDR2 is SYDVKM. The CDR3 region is CASSVPTGKRYEQYF. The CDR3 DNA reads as TGTGCCAGCAGTGTCCCGACAGGGAAGCGGTACGAGCAGTACTTC.

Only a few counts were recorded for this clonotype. The CDR3 reads CASSRTSRFAYEQYF. DNA of the CDR3: TGTGCCAGCAGCAGGACTTCCCGCTTCGCCTACGAGCAGTACTTC. V and J are TRBV3-1 and TRBJ2-7, with D possibly matching TRBD2 (5 bases). In germline, CDR1 is LGHDT, CDR2 YNNKEL (reference sequence). With 5 bases removed from V and 2 bases from J, the gap between germline ends came to 16 bases. The CDR3 is 15 amino acids.

The CDR3 coding sequence is TGTGCCTGGAACCTCCCCGGGTTGGGGAACACCGGGGAGCTGTTTTTT. Amino acid sequence: CAWNLPGLGNTGELFF. The V and J genes are TRBV30 and TRBJ2-2; D ambiguous. In germline, CDR1 is GTSNPN, CDR2 SVGIG (reference sequence). The CDR3 is 16 amino acids. The V and J ends lost 4 bases and 1 base respectively, with 16 bases between them.

The CDR3 is CASSPDSSGNEQFF. As DNA, the CDR3 is TGTGCCAGCAGCCCCGACTCGTCCGGCAATGAGCAGTTCTTC. The chain couples TRBV7-8 to TRBJ2-1, with D hard to call. CDR1 and CDR2 (germline): SGHVS, FQNEAQ. V dropped 5 bases and J dropped 6 bases, with 14 bases sitting between them. The CDR3 has 14 amino acids.

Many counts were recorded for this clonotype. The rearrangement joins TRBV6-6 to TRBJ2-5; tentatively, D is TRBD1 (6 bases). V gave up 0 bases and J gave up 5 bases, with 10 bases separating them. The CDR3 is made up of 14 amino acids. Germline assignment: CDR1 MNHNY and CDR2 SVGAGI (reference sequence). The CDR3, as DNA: TGTGCCAGCAGTTACTCGGCAGGGGCTGAGACCCAGTACTTC. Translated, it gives CASSYSAGAETQYF.

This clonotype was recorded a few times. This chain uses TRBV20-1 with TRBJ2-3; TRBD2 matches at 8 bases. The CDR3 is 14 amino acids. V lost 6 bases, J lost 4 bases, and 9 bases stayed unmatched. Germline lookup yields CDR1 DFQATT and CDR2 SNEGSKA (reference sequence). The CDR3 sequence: CSAEGAGESDTQYF. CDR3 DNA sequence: TGCAGTGCCGAAGGAGCGGGGGAGTCAGATACGCAGTATTTT.

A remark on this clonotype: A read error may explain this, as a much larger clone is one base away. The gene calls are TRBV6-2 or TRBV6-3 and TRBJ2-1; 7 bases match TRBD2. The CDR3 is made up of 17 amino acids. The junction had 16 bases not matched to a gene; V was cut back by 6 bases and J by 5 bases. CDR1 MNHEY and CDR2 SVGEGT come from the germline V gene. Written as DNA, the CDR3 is TGTGCCAGCAGGGAGGGAAGTACGGGACTACTTAACAATGAGCAGTTCTTC. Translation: CASREGSTGLLNNEQFF.

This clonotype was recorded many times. The CDR3 bases are TGTGCCACCAGCAGAGCGGGACTCAATAATTCACCCCTCCACTTT. This translates into CATSRAGLNNSPLHF. J is TRBJ1-6 and V is TRBV15, with D possibly TRBD1 on 5 matching bases. V lost 1 base, J lost 5 bases, and 9 bases lay in between. This CDR3 spans 15 amino acids. Germline CDR1 is LNHNV and CDR2 is YYDKDF (reference sequence).

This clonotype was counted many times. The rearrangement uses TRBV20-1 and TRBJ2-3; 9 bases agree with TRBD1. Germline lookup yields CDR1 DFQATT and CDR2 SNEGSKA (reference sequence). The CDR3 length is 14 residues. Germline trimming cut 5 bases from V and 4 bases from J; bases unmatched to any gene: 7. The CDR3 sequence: CSASIRQGADTQYF. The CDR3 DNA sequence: TGCAGTGCTTCTATCCGACAGGGGGCAGATACGCAGTATTTT.

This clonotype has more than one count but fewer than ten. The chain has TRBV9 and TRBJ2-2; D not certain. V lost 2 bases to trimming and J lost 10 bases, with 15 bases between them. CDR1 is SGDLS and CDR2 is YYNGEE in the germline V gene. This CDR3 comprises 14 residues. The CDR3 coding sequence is TGTGCCAGCAGCGTCCCAGAATCCTCGACGGAGCTGTTTTTT. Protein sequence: CASSVPESSTELFF.

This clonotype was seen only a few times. CDR3 DNA sequence: TGTGCCAGCATCCGGTTCGATCTGAATTCACCCCTCCACTTT. Protein product: CASIRFDLNSPLHF. The chain employs TRBV5-6 and TRBJ1-6, with D uncertain. CDR1 is SGHDT, CDR2 YYEEEE, per germline. The CDR3 is 14 residues long. V shed 6 bases and J shed 7 bases, with 14 bases lying between them.

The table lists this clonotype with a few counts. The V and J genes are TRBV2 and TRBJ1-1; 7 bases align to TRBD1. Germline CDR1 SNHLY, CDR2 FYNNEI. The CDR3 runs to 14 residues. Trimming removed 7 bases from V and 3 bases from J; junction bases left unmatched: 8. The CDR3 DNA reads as TGTGCCAGCAATGAGGGACAGCTATACACTGAAGCTTTCTTT. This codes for CASNEGQLYTEAFF.

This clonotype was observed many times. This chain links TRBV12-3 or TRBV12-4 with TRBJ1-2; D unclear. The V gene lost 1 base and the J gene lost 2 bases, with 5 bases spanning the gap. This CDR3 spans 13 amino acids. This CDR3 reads CASSLEPNYGYTF. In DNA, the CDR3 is TGTGCCAGCAGTTTAGAGCCGAACTATGGCTACACCTTC.

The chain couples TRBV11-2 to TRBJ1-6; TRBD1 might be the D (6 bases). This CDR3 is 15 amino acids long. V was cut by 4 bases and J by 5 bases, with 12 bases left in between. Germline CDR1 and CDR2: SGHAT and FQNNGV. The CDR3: CASSSTTGDNSPLHF. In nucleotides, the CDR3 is TGTGCCAGCAGCTCAACGACAGGAGATAATTCACCCCTCCACTTT. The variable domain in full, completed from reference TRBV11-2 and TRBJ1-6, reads EAGVAQSPRYKIIEKRQSVAFWCNPISGHATLYWYQQILGQGPKLLIQFQNNGVVDDSQLPKDRFSAERLKGVDSTLKIQPAKLEDSAVYLCASSSTTGDNSPLHFGNGTRLTVT.

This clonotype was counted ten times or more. For the CDR3, the DNA is TGTGCCAGCAGTTCCGGACAGGGTTATCAGCCCCAGCATTTT. Protein product: CASSSGQGYQPQHF. The chain carries TRBV6-5 and TRBJ1-5, with 8 bases that match TRBD1. CDR1 is MNHEY and CDR2 is SVGAGI in the germline V gene. J gave up 5 bases and V 4 bases, and 4 bases lay outside the gene matches. The CDR3 contains 14 residues.